One and the same sample provided the 2 T cell receptor beta chains below, sequenced in a study of T cells in localized non-small cell lung cancer. Assay used: immunoSEQ multiplex PCR; TCRdb lists only in-frame clones, some missing. The sample has tens of thousands of clones, around 77% seen once. Sequencing used peripheral blood, obtained before any cancer treatment. These TCRs come from a man between 35 and 75 years old with stage I squamous cell lung carcinoma.

The V call is TRBV19, the J call TRBJ1-3; D is uncertain. The V and J ends lost 7 bases and 4 bases respectively, with 20 bases between them. Per germline, CDR1 LNHDA and CDR2 SQIVND (reference sequence). The CDR3 length is 16 residues. CDR3 residues: CASNAGAVYGGNTIYF. CDR3 DNA sequence: TGTGCCAGTAACGCGGGCGCCGTCTATGGGGGAAACACCATATATTTT.

The rearrangement uses TRBV6-5 and TRBJ2-5; TRBD1 matches at 8 bases. The junction had 9 bases not matched to a gene; V was cut back by 6 bases and J by 3 bases. CDR1 is MNHEY and CDR2 is SVGAGI in the germline V gene. This CDR3 is 15 amino acids long. CDR3 protein: CASSPWATGEETQYF. The CDR3 bases are TGTGCCAGCAGCCCTTGGGCGACAGGGGAAGAGACCCAGTACTTC.